The sequence of this T cell receptor (beta chain) was determined in a study of cytomegalovirus exposure and HLA in healthy donors. Turning to the study itself: HLA-typed donors were the source of some 85 million unique TCRs, which an early data release held. Study conclusions and caveats: Per a prior analysis, the majority of TCR beta V segments were productive roughly 90% or roughly 30% of the time. Roughly even sequencing depth across donors was the assumption behind the presence/absence analyses.

This CDR3 spans 17 amino acids. Unmatched junction bases numbered 9, after V lost 1 base and J lost 5 bases. CDR1 is KGHSH, CDR2 LQKENI, per germline. Among the donors, all were healthy bone marrow donors. PCR was performed using 60 Vbeta and 13 Jbeta primers. TCRdb keeps only in-frame clones here, not all; method: immunoSEQ multiplex PCR. The sample has around 230,000 clones, more than 75% seen once. A word on this clone: Its target is unknown.

Specimen: PBMCs. The TCR sequence derives from a man aged 35-49 years in good health and CMV-seropositive. The chain carries TRBV18 and TRBJ2-3; 10 bases fit TRBD1. CDR3: CASSPRETGGARDTQYF. Here the CDR3 DNA reads TGTGCCAGCTCACCACGGGAGACAGGGGGCGCGAGAGATACGCAGTATTTT. Complete variable domain (other parts from reference TRBV18 and TRBJ2-3): NAGVMQNPRHLVRRRGQEARLRCSPMKGHSHVYWYRQLPEEGLKFMVYLQKENIIDESGMPKERFSAEFPKEGPSILRIQQVVRGDSAAYFCASSPRETGGARDTQYFGPGTRLTVL.